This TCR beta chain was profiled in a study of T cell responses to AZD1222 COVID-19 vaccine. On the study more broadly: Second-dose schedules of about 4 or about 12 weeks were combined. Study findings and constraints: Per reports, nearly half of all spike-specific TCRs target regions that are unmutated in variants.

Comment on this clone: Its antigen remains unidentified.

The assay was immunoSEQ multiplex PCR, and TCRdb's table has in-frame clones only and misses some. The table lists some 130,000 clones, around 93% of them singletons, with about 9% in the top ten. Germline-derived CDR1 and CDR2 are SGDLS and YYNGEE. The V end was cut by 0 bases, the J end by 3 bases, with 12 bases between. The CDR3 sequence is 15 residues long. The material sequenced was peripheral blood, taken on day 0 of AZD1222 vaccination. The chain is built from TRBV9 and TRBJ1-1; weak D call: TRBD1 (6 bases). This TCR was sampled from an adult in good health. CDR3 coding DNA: TGTGCCAGCAGCGTAGCGGGGGCGCGGGACACTGAAGCTTTCTTT. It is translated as CASSVAGARDTEAFF. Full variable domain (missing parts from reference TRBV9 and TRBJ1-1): DSGVTQTPKHLITATGQRVTLRCSPRSGDLSVYWYQQSLDQGLQFLIQYYNGEERAKGNILERFSAQQFPDLHSELNLSSLELGDSALYFCASSVAGARDTEAFFGQGTRLTVV.